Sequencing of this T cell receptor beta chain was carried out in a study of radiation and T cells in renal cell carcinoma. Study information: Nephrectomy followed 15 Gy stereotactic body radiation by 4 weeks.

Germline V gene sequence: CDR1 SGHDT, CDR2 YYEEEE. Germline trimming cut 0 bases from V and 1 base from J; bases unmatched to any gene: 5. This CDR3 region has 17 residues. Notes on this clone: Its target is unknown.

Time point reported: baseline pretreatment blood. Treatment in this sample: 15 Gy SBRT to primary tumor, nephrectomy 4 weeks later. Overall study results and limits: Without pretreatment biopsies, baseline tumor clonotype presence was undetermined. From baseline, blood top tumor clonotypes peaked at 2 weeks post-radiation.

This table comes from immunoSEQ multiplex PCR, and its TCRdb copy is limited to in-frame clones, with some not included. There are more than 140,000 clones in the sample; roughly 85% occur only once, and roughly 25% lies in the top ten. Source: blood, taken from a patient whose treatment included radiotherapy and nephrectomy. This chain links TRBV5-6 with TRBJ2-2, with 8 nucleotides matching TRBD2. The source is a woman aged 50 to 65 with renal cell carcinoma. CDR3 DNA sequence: TGTGCCAGCAGCTTGGCCCGCGGGGGGCGGAACACCGGGGAGCTGTTTTTT. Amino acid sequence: CASSLARGGRNTGELFF.